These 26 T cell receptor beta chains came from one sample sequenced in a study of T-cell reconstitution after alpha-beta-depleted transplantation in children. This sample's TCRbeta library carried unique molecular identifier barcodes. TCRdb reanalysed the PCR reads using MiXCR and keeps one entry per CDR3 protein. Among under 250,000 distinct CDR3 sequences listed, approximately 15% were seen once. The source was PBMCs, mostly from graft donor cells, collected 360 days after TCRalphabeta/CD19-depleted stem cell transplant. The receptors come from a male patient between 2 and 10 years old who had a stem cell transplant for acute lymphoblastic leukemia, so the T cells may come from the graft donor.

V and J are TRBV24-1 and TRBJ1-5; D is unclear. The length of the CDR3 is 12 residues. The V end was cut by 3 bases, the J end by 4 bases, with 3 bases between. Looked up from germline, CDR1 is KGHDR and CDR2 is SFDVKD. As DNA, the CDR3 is TGTGCCACCAGTGATCCAAATCAGCCCCAGCATTTT. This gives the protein CATSDPNQPQHF.

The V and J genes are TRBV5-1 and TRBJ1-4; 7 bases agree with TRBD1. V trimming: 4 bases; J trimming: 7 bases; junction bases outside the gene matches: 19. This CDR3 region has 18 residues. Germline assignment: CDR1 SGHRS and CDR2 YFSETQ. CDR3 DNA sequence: TGCGCCAGCAGCAAAGGTTTCAACTCCCGGACAGGCGCTGAAAAACTGTTTTTT. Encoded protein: CASSKGFNSRTGAEKLFF.

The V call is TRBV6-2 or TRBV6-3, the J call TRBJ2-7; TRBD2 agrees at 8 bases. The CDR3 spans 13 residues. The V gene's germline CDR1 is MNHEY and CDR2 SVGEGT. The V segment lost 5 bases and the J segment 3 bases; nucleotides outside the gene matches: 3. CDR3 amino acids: CASSRTSFYEQYF. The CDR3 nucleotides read TGTGCCAGCAGTCGGACTAGCTTCTACGAGCAGTACTTC.

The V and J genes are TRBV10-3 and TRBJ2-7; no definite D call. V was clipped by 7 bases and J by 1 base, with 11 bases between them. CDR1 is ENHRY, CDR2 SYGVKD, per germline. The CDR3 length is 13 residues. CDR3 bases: TGTGCCATCACCCCGACGCCATCCTACGAGCAGTACTTC. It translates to CAITPTPSYEQYF.

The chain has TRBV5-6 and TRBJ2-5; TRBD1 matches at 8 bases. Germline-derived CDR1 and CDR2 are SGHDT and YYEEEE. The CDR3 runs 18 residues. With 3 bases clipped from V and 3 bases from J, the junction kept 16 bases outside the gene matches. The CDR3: CASSWKLTDRGRKETQYF. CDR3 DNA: TGTGCCAGCAGCTGGAAACTAACCGACAGGGGCCGTAAAGAGACCCAGTACTTC.

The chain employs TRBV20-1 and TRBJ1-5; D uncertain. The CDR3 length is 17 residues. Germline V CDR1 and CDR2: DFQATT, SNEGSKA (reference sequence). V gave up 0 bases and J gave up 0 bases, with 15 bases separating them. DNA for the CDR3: TGCAGTGCTAGAGATGATAGCGCAGAGAATAGCAATCAGCCCCAGCATTTT. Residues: CSARDDSAENSNQPQHF.

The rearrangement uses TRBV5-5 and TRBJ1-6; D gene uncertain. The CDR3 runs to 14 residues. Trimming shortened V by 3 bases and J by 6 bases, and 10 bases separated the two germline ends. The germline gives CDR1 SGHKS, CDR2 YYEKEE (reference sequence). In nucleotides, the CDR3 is TGTGCCAGCAGCTCTCCCGATTCTAATTCACCCCTCCACTTT. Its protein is CASSSPDSNSPLHF.

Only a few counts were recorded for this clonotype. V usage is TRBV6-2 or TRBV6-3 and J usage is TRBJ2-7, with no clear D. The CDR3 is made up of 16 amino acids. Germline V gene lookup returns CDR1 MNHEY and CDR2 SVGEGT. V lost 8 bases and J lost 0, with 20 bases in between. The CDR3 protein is CASGKASTGFSYEQYF. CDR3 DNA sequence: TGTGCCAGCGGAAAAGCATCGACCGGATTCTCCTACGAGCAGTACTTC.

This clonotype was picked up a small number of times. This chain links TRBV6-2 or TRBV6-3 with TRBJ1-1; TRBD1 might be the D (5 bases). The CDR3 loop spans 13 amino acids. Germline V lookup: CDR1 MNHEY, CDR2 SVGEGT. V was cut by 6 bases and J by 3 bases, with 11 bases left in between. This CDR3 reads CASSAEGDTEAFF. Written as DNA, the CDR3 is TGTGCCAGCAGCGCTGAAGGGGACACTGAAGCTTTCTTT.

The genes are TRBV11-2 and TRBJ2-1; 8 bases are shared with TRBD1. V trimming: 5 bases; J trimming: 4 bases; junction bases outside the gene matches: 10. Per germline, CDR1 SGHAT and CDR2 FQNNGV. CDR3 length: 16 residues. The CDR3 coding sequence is TGTGCCAGCAGCCAACGCGGGACAGGTGTTTACAATGAGCAGTTCTTC. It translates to CASSQRGTGVYNEQFF.

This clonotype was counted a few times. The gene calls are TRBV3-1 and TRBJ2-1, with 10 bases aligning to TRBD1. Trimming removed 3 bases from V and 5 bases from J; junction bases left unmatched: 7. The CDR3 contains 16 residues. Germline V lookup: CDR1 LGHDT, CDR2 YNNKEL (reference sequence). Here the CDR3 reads CASSQAGQGLNNEQFF. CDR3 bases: TGTGCCAGCAGCCAGGCGGGACAGGGGCTCAACAATGAGCAGTTCTTC.

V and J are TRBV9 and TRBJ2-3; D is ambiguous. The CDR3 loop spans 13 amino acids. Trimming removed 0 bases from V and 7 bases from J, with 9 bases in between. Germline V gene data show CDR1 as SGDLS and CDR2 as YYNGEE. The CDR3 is CASSVDHSYTQYF. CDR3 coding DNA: TGTGCCAGCAGCGTAGACCACAGCTATACGCAGTATTTT.

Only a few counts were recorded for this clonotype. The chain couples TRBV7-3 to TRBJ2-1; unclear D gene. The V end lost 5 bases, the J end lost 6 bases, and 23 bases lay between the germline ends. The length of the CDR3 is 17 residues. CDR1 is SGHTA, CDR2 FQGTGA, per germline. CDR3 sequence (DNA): TGTGCCAGCAGCCCCCTGAAATGGGCCCCCCAACTCAATGAGCAGTTCTTC. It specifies CASSPLKWAPQLNEQFF.

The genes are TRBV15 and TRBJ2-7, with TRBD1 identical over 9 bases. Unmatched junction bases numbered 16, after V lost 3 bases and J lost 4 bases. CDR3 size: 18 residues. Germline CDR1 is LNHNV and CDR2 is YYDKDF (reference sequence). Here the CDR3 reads CATSSTIADRGITYEQYF. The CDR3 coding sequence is TGTGCCACCAGCAGCACCATCGCGGACAGGGGAATTACGTACGAGCAGTACTTC. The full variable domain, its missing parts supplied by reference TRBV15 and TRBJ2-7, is DAMVIQNPRYQVTQFGKPVTLSCSQTLNHNVMYWYQQKSSQAPKLLFHYYDKDFNNEADTPDNFQSRRPNTSFCFLDIRSPGLGDTAMYLCATSSTIADRGITYEQYFGPGTRLTVT.

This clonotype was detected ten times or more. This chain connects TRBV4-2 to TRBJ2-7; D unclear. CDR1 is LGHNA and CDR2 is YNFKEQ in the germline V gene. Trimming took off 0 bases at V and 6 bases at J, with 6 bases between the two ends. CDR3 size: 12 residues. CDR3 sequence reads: CASSQDCSEQYF. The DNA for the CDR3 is TGTGCCAGCAGCCAAGATTGTTCCGAGCAGTACTTC.

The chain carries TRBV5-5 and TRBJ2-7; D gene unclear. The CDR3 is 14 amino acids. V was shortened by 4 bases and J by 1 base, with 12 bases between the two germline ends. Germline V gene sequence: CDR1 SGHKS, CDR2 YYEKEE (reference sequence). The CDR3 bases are TGTGCCAGCAGCCTTTCCCCGGATTCCTACGAGCAGTACTTC. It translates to CASSLSPDSYEQYF.

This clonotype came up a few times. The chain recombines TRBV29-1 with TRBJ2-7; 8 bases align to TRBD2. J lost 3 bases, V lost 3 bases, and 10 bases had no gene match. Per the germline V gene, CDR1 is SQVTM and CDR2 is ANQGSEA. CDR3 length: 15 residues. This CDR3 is CSVDGLTSEGYEQYF. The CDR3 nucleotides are TGCAGCGTTGATGGGTTGACTAGCGAAGGCTACGAGCAGTACTTC.

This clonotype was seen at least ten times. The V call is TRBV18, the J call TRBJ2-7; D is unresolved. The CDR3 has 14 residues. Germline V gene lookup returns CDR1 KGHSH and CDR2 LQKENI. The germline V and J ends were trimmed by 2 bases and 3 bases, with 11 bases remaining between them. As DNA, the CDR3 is TGTGCCAGCTCACCAACCCAGTCCCACTACGAGCAGTACTTC. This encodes CASSPTQSHYEQYF.

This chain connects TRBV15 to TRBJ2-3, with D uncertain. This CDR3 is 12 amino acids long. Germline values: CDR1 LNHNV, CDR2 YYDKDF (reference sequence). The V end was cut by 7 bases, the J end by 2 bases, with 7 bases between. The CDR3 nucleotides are TGTGCCACCACGGGCGACACAGATACGCAGTATTTT. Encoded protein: CATTGDTDTQYF. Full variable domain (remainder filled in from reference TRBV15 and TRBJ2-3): DAMVIQNPRYQVTQFGKPVTLSCSQTLNHNVMYWYQQKSSQAPKLLFHYYDKDFNNEADTPDNFQSRRPNTSFCFLDIRSPGLGDTAMYLCATTGDTDTQYFGPGTRLTVL.

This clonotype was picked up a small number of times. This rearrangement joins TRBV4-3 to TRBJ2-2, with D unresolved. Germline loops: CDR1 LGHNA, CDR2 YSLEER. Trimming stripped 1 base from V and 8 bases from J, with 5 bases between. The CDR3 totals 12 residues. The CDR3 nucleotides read TGCGCCAGCAGCCAAGGGCTGGGGGAGCTGTTTTTT. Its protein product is CASSQGLGELFF.

CDR3 in DNA: TGTGCCAGCAATTTTAGGGGACAGTTCGGGGCCAACGTCCTGACTTTC. This translates into CASNFRGQFGANVLTF. The J gene is TRBJ2-6, the V gene TRBV28, with 7 bases that match TRBD1. Trimming cost V 7 bases and J 4 bases; bases outside gene matches: 10. Germline V lookup: CDR1 MDHEN, CDR2 SYDVKM. There are 16 residues in the CDR3.

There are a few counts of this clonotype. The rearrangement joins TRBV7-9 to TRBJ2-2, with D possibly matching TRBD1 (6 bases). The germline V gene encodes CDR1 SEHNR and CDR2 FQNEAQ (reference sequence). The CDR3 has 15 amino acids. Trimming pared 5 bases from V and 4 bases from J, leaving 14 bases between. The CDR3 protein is CASSPPDSGTGELFF. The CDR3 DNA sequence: TGTGCCAGCAGCCCGCCGGACAGTGGCACCGGGGAGCTGTTTTTT.

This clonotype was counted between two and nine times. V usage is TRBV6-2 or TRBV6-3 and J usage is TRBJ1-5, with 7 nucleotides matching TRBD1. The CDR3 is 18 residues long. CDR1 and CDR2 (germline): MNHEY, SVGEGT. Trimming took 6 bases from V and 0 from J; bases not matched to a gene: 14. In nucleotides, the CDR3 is TGTGCCAGCAGATTCAGGGGACAGCCATTTTATAGCAATCAGCCCCAGCATTTT. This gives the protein CASRFRGQPFYSNQPQHF.

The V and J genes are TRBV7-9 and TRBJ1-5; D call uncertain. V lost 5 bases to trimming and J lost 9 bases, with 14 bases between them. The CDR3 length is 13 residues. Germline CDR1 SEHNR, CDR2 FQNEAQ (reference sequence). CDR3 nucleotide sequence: TGTGCCAGCAGCGGCGGGAAGGATCGGCCCCAGCATTTT. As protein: CASSGGKDRPQHF.

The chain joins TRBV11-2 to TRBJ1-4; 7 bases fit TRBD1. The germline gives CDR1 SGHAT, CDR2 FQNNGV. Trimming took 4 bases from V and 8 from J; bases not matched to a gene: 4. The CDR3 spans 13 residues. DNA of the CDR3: TGTGCCAGCAGCTCAGGGGGTTGGGAAAAACTGTTTTTT. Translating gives CASSSGGWEKLFF.

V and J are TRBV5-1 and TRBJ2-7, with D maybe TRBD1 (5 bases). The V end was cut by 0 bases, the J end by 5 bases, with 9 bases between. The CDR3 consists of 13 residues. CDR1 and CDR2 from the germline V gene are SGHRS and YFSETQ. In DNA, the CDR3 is TGCGCCAGCAGCTTGGGAGACAGTCACGAGCAGTACTTC. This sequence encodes CASSLGDSHEQYF.